The 30 T cell receptor beta chains in this list originate from one sample, sequenced in a study of T cells after yellow fever vaccination. TCRdb called the 5' RACE reads again in MiXCR, with one record for every CDR3 protein. The table records some 260,000 distinct CDR3 sequences, over 4.5% of them present only once. The source was CD4+ T cells sorted from PBMCs, collected on the day of the yellow fever booster vaccination. The receptor source for this set is a man aged 18 to 29 who received the YFV17D yellow fever vaccine.

This clonotype has a count of ten or more. The chain combines TRBV7-3 with TRBJ1-2; the match to TRBD1 covers 8 bases. The J segment lost 4 bases and the V segment lost 6 bases, leaving 4 bases of the junction unmatched. In germline, CDR1 is SGHTA, CDR2 FQGTGA. The CDR3 contains 13 residues. The CDR3 loop reads CASRPGQGYGYTF. CDR3 sequence (DNA): TGTGCCAGCAGGCCAGGACAGGGCTATGGCTACACCTTC. The variable domain in full, completed from reference TRBV7-3 and TRBJ1-2, reads GAGVSQTPSNKVTEKGKYVELRCDPISGHTALYWYRQSLGQGPEFLIYFQGTGAADDSGLPNDRFFAVRPEGSVSTLKIQRTERGDSAVYLCASRPGQGYGYTFGSGTRLTVV.

J is TRBJ2-7 and V is TRBV20-1; TRBD1 aligns across 7 bases. Germline CDR1 and CDR2: DFQATT and SNEGSKA (reference sequence). CDR3 length: 14 residues. The J segment lost 5 bases and the V segment lost 5 bases, leaving 12 bases of the junction unmatched. The CDR3 protein is CSAHPVRDSDEQYF. For the CDR3, the DNA is TGCAGTGCTCATCCAGTCCGGGACAGTGACGAGCAGTACTTC.

This clonotype was seen repeatedly, ten times or more. This chain uses TRBV5-1 with TRBJ1-4; tentative D call: TRBD1 (5 bases). The CDR3 runs to 14 residues. Germline values: CDR1 SGHRS, CDR2 YFSETQ. Deletions cut 1 base from V and 4 bases from J, with 8 bases between. As DNA, the CDR3 is TGCGCCAGCAGCTTGCGACAGAATAATGAAAAACTGTTTTTT. Protein sequence: CASSLRQNNEKLFF.

In this sample, this clonotype turned up a few times. The V gene is TRBV7-9, the J gene TRBJ2-3; 7 bases map to TRBD2. V lost 3 bases to trimming and J lost 4 bases; unmatched junction nucleotides: 1. Germline V gene data show CDR1 as SEHNR and CDR2 as FQNEAQ (reference sequence). The CDR3 totals 13 residues. CDR3 protein: CASSLTSPDTQYF. The CDR3 DNA is TGTGCCAGCAGCTTGACTAGCCCAGATACGCAGTATTTT.

This clonotype was recorded at least ten times. The rearrangement links TRBV5-1 to TRBJ1-1; maybe TRBD1 (6 bases). Trimming removed 1 base at V and 3 bases at J, with 10 bases between. Germline V gene data show CDR1 as SGHRS and CDR2 as YFSETQ. This CDR3 has 14 amino acids. The CDR3, as DNA: TGCGCCAGCAGCTTGATTGCAGGGGACACTGAAGCTTTCTTT. It translates to CASSLIAGDTEAFF. Full variable domain (missing parts from reference TRBV5-1 and TRBJ1-1): KAGVTQTPRYLIKTRGQQVTLSCSPISGHRSVSWYQQTPGQGLQFLFEYFSETQRNKGNFPGRFSGRQFSNSRSEMNVSTLELGDSALYLCASSLIAGDTEAFFGQGTRLTVV.

In this sample, this clonotype turned up many times. The chain carries TRBV4-2 and TRBJ2-3, with a weak D call TRBD1 (6 bases). CDR3 length equals 16 residues. V lost 0 bases to trimming and J lost 4 bases, with 14 bases between them. Germline values: CDR1 LGHNA, CDR2 YNFKEQ. The chain's CDR3 is CASSQDGASGADTQYF. As DNA, the CDR3 is TGTGCCAGCAGCCAAGACGGGGCCTCAGGGGCAGATACGCAGTATTTT.

V and J are TRBV20-1 and TRBJ1-5; D ambiguous. The V end lost 6 bases, the J end lost 2 bases, and 8 bases lay between the germline ends. Germline CDR1 is DFQATT and CDR2 is SNEGSKA (reference sequence). This CDR3 is 12 amino acids long. The CDR3 region is CSARMGNQPQHF. The DNA for the CDR3 is TGCAGTGCCCGGATGGGCAATCAGCCCCAGCATTTT.

Ten or more counts support this clonotype. The chain uses TRBV7-8 and TRBJ1-2; 8 positions agree with TRBD1. V shed 5 bases, J shed 2 bases, and the junction held 4 bases outside the gene matches. The CDR3 is 14 residues long. Germline assignment: CDR1 SGHVS and CDR2 FQNEAQ. The CDR3 reads CASSTRQGNYGYTF. In DNA form, the CDR3 reads TGTGCCAGCAGCACTCGACAGGGGAACTATGGCTACACCTTC.

CDR3 loop: CASLAGVVSYEQYF. The DNA for the CDR3 is TGTGCCAGCCTAGCGGGGGTTGTCTCCTACGAGCAGTACTTC. The chain couples TRBV2 to TRBJ2-7, with 10 nucleotides matching TRBD2. V shed 8 bases and J 0 bases; nucleotides not matched to a gene: 4. Germline CDR1 reads SNHLY; CDR2 reads FYNNEI. The CDR3 is 14 residues long.

In its sample, this clonotype was seen a few times. The chain is built from TRBV19 and TRBJ2-6; 10 bases align to TRBD1. Germline V gene sequence: CDR1 LNHDA, CDR2 SQIVND (reference sequence). The CDR3 length is 17 residues. V was pared by 7 bases and J by 0 bases, with 6 bases of the junction left unmatched. As DNA, the CDR3 is TGTGCCAGTAATACGGGACAGGGGAACTCTGGGGCCAACGTCCTGACTTTC. This encodes CASNTGQGNSGANVLTF.

This clonotype has ten or more counts. The gene calls are TRBV5-6 and TRBJ2-1; D may be TRBD1 (7 bases). Looked up from germline, CDR1 is SGHDT and CDR2 is YYEEEE. The CDR3 extends over 16 amino acids. V was trimmed by 0 bases and J by 4 bases, leaving 14 bases between them. Here the CDR3 reads CASSLVEGAPYNEQFF. The CDR3 DNA is TGTGCCAGCAGCTTGGTGGAGGGGGCTCCGTACAATGAGCAGTTCTTC.

This chain uses TRBV9 with TRBJ1-1, with D possibly matching TRBD1 (6 bases). CDR1 and CDR2 from the germline V gene are SGDLS and YYNGEE. Trimming stripped 0 bases from V and 0 bases from J, with 9 bases between. The CDR3 length is 15 residues. The CDR3 loop reads CASSVGGGLNTEAFF. The CDR3 DNA follows: TGTGCCAGCAGCGTAGGTGGGGGGCTGAACACTGAAGCTTTCTTT.

This clonotype showed up just a few times. The chain is built from TRBV11-2 and TRBJ2-1; tentative D call: TRBD2 (7 bases). The germline V gene encodes CDR1 SGHAT and CDR2 FQNNGV. V lost 1 base, J lost 1 base, and 11 bases lay in between. The CDR3 has 16 amino acids. This CDR3 reads CASSLVRGASYNEQFF. The DNA for the CDR3 is TGTGCCAGCAGCTTAGTCCGGGGGGCATCCTACAATGAGCAGTTCTTC.

This clonotype was counted many times. This chain connects TRBV5-1 to TRBJ2-7; D may be TRBD2 (6 bases). Germline V CDR1 and CDR2: SGHRS, YFSETQ. CDR3 length: 15 residues. V lost 4 bases, J lost 0 bases, and 14 bases lay in between. The CDR3 is CASSQLEGVSYEQYF. Here the CDR3 DNA reads TGCGCCAGCAGCCAGTTGGAGGGTGTCTCCTACGAGCAGTACTTC. Looking up the rest from reference TRBV5-1 and TRBJ2-7 gives the full variable domain: KAGVTQTPRYLIKTRGQQVTLSCSPISGHRSVSWYQQTPGQGLQFLFEYFSETQRNKGNFPGRFSGRQFSNSRSEMNVSTLELGDSALYLCASSQLEGVSYEQYFGPGTRLTVT.

This clonotype was counted at least ten times. The V and J genes are TRBV5-1 and TRBJ2-1; TRBD2 aligns across 10 bases. With V trimmed by 3 bases and J by 7 bases, 7 bases remained unmatched. CDR3 length: 15 amino acids. CDR1 and CDR2 (germline): SGHRS, YFSETQ. The CDR3 nucleotides are TGCGCCAGCAGCTGGCAAGCGGGGGGGCTTAATGAGCAGTTCTTC. Amino acid sequence: CASSWQAGGLNEQFF.

The chain links TRBV20-1 to TRBJ1-2, with D hard to call. The V end was cut by 8 bases, the J end by 6 bases, with 16 bases between. The length of the CDR3 is 12 residues. CDR1 and CDR2 (germline): DFQATT, SNEGSKA (reference sequence). The CDR3 region is CSSLRGRDGYTF. CDR3 DNA: TGCAGTTCCCTCCGGGGTCGTGATGGCTACACCTTC.

There are a few counts of this clonotype. This chain's CDR3 is CASSPQQNGYTF. Written as DNA, the CDR3 is TGTGCCAGCAGCCCTCAGCAGAATGGCTACACCTTC. The genes are TRBV7-2 and TRBJ1-2; D unclear. Trimming cost V 5 bases and J 6 bases, with 10 bases left between them. This CDR3 has 12 residues. Per the germline V gene, CDR1 is SGHTA and CDR2 is FQGNSA.

This clonotype was seen at least ten times. The chain recombines TRBV5-1 with TRBJ1-2; tentatively, D is TRBD1 (6 bases). Germline CDR1 and CDR2: SGHRS and YFSETQ. This CDR3 contains 13 residues. V was trimmed by 5 bases and J by 6 bases, leaving 14 bases between them. The DNA of the CDR3 is TGCGCCAGCAGTCCCCACGGACAGCATGGCTACACCTTC. Translating it yields CASSPHGQHGYTF.

This clonotype turned up a few times. This chain uses TRBV12-3 or TRBV12-4 with TRBJ1-3; D call uncertain. V was clipped by 1 base and J by 3 bases, with 7 bases between them. The CDR3 runs to 14 residues. CDR3 loop: CASSLGHGGNTIYF. CDR3 DNA sequence: TGTGCCAGCAGTTTAGGACACGGTGGAAACACCATATATTTT.

This clonotype was detected ten times or more. The gene calls are TRBV4-3 and TRBJ1-3; tentatively, D is TRBD1 (6 bases). Per germline, CDR1 LGHNA and CDR2 YSLEER. The CDR3 sequence is 17 residues long. V lost 0 bases to trimming and J lost 0 bases, with 12 bases between them. The CDR3, as DNA: TGCGCCAGCAGCCAAGACGGGACACTCAGCTCTGGAAACACCATATATTTT. Amino acid sequence: CASSQDGTLSSGNTIYF.

This clonotype was observed a handful of times. The chain recombines TRBV5-1 with TRBJ1-1, with a tentative D call TRBD1 (5 bases). Germline V lookup: CDR1 SGHRS, CDR2 YFSETQ. V was clipped by 0 bases and J by 5 bases, with 11 bases between them. The CDR3 length is 14 residues. Here the CDR3 reads CASSLVQRGTEAFF. In DNA, the CDR3 is TGCGCCAGCAGCTTGGTCCAGAGGGGAACTGAAGCTTTCTTT.

This clonotype has just a few counts. This chain uses TRBV29-1 with TRBJ1-4; D is perhaps TRBD1 (5 bases). The CDR3 spans 15 residues. Trimming removed 4 bases at V and 8 bases at J, with 20 bases between. Germline loops: CDR1 SQVTM, CDR2 ANQGSEA. CDR3 nucleotide sequence: TGCAGCGTTGCCCCCACCTTGGGGACGTCCGAAAAACTGTTTTTT. Amino acid sequence: CSVAPTLGTSEKLFF.

The rearrangement uses TRBV6-5 and TRBJ2-3, with D maybe TRBD2 (5 bases). The CDR3 contains 19 residues. Per the germline V gene, CDR1 is MNHEY and CDR2 is SVGAGI. V lost 1 base, J lost 6 bases, and 26 bases lay in between. The CDR3 DNA is TGTGCCAGCAGTTACTTTTGGAGGAGGACCCGACACTTTTTGGATACGCAGTATTTT. This codes for CASSYFWRRTRHFLDTQYF.

The chain has TRBV19 and TRBJ2-2, with 12 nucleotides matching TRBD2. Germline lookup yields CDR1 LNHDA and CDR2 SQIVND (reference sequence). The CDR3 contains 14 residues. Trimming removed 6 bases from V and 5 bases from J; junction bases left unmatched: 1. CDR3 in amino acids: CASSGLAGTGELFF. CDR3 bases: TGTGCCAGTAGCGGACTAGCGGGGACCGGGGAGCTGTTTTTT.

V gene TRBV10-3 combines with J gene TRBJ2-5; TRBD1 agrees at 7 bases. CDR1 is ENHRY and CDR2 is SYGVKD in the germline V gene. The CDR3 has 15 residues. The trim removed 4 bases at V and 4 bases at J, leaving 9 bases unmatched. This CDR3 reads CAISAYRGAGETQYF. DNA for the CDR3: TGTGCCATCAGTGCATACAGGGGCGCGGGAGAGACCCAGTACTTC.

V usage is TRBV7-2 and J usage is TRBJ2-3; D possibly corresponds to TRBD2 (5 bases). V was clipped by 5 bases and J by 2 bases, with 14 bases between them. Germline CDR1 reads SGHTA; CDR2 reads FQGNSA. This CDR3 spans 15 amino acids. CDR3: CASSLQPTITDTQYF. The CDR3 coding sequence is TGTGCCAGCAGCCTCCAACCGACTATCACAGATACGCAGTATTTT.

J is TRBJ2-2 and V is TRBV9; a weak D match, TRBD1 (6 bases). The CDR3 loop spans 15 amino acids. The germline V gene encodes CDR1 SGDLS and CDR2 YYNGEE. Trimming cost V 5 bases and J 5 bases, with 16 bases left between them. The CDR3 sequence: CASRSSGVGTGELFF. The DNA of the CDR3 is TGTGCCAGCAGAAGTTCAGGGGTGGGGACCGGGGAGCTGTTTTTT.

This clonotype was counted at least ten times. The rearrangement links TRBV12-3 or TRBV12-4 to TRBJ2-5, with TRBD2 matching 9 bases. This CDR3 is 16 amino acids long. Trimming removed 6 bases from V and 0 bases from J; junction bases left unmatched: 8. For the CDR3, the DNA is TGTGCCAGCAGACCTCTCTTAGCGGGGGACCAAGAGACCCAGTACTTC. Its protein is CASRPLLAGDQETQYF.

This clonotype was seen a few times. CDR3 protein: CASSHTGGYEQYV. CDR3 nucleotides: TGTGCCAGCAGTCACACAGGCGGCTACGAGCAGTACGTC. The chain links TRBV6-2 or TRBV6-3 to TRBJ2-7; D possibly corresponds to TRBD1 (5 bases). The V gene's germline CDR1 is MNHEY and CDR2 SVGEGT. CDR3 length equals 13 residues. V was cut by 5 bases and J by 3 bases, with 11 bases left in between.

This clonotype was counted a few times. The V and J genes are TRBV10-3 and TRBJ1-2; D is ambiguous. Germline CDR1 ENHRY, CDR2 SYGVKD. The V gene lost 6 bases and the J gene lost 8 bases, with 19 bases spanning the gap. There are 14 residues in the CDR3. The CDR3 DNA is TGTGCCATCAGGCCGTTCCGGGATGAGGAGGGCTACACCTTC. This codes for CAIRPFRDEEGYTF.